The clone carrying this TCR beta chain was found a few times. Its specificity is unknown. This specimen belongs to a study of CD8 T cells in Susac syndrome. RNA amounts of about 0.5 to 1 ug underwent reverse transcription with random hexamers. TCRdb ran MiXCR on the immunoSEQ multiplex PCR reads and lists one entry per CDR3 protein. The sample yields fewer than 300,000 distinct CDR3 sequences, approximately 85% seen once. Findings of the study overall: As the study acknowledged, the number of individuals who were part of its TCR sequencing and HLA analysis was relatively small.

This receptor was obtained from a human donor with multiple sclerosis. The sequenced sample consisted of CD8+ T cells from PBMCs.

CDR3 nucleotides: TGTGCCAGCAGTCGAGAGGGGCGAGAAAAACTGTTTTTT. It encodes CASSREGREKLFF. The V gene is TRBV6-1, the J gene TRBJ1-4, with a tentative D call TRBD1 (5 bases). This CDR3 is built from 13 residues. V gave up 5 bases and J gave up 8 bases, with 12 bases separating them. Germline V gene lookup returns CDR1 MNHNS and CDR2 SASEGT.